This entry concerns a single TCR beta chain. Its target is unknown. The authors divided CD4+ cells into CD45RA+ naive and CD45RA-negative memory subsets. This sample is drawn from a study of shared clonotypes between healthy human individuals. In the study overall: Researchers assigned three CD4 naive, three CD4 memory, two CD8 naive and one CD8 memory plate to each donor. Notes on the study in general: Sampling involved blood alone; tissue repertoires likely differ.

Per germline, CDR1 LNHDA and CDR2 SQIVND (reference sequence). The ends were cut back, 5 bases at V and 2 bases at J, with 13 bases in the middle. The CDR3 sequence is 14 residues long. Researchers divided each subset's genomic DNA evenly across several immunoSEQ plates. The method was immunoSEQ multiplex PCR; TCRdb's version includes in-frame clones alone and lacks a portion of them. This table holds some 2.4 million clones, roughly 93% found once. The TCR comes from a man younger than 35 in good health. Some clones in this sample may be carry-over from other donors' samples. The chain joins TRBV19 to TRBJ2-7, with D unresolved. The specimen sequenced was naive CD4+ T cells from PBMCs. As to subset: CD45RA+ positively selected. The CDR3 DNA sequence: TGTGCCAGTAGTCAAAGCTTGGAAACCTACGAGCAGTACTTC. It encodes CASSQSLETYEQYF.